Below, 15 T cell receptor beta chains from the same sample are listed, as sequenced in a study of monozygotic twins with cystic fibrosis. Sequencing was performed with immunoSEQ multiplex PCR; in TCRdb, only in-frame clones are kept and a portion is missing. The top ten clones hold 9.3% of a sample with roughly 13,000 clones, approximately 92% of them seen once. The specimen was blood. These TCRs come from a girl under 10 years old with cystic fibrosis.

The chain uses TRBV9 and TRBJ1-4; tentatively, D is TRBD1 (6 bases). Germline CDR1 reads SGDLS; CDR2 reads YYNGEE. The CDR3 contains 16 residues. V shed 2 bases and J shed 0 bases, with 11 bases lying between them. The CDR3 spells CASSVRGLATNEKLFF. The CDR3 nucleotides read TGTGCCAGCAGCGTGCGGGGGCTTGCAACTAATGAAAAACTGTTTTTT.

The genes are TRBV11-3 and TRBJ2-2; tentative D call: TRBD1 (6 bases). This CDR3 contains 15 residues. Germline loops: CDR1 SGHNT, CDR2 YENEEA. V was clipped by 0 bases and J by 8 bases, with 13 bases between them. The CDR3 region has the DNA TGTGCCAGCAGCTTAGAAGCGGACAGAGTGGGGGAGCTGTTTTTT. Encoded protein: CASSLEADRVGELFF.

The J gene is TRBJ1-1, the V gene TRBV25-1, with a possible D match to TRBD1 (6 bases). The CDR3 runs to 14 residues. Germline CDR1 reads MGHDK; CDR2 reads SYGVNS. The V and J ends lost 2 bases and 4 bases respectively, with 11 bases between them. The chain's CDR3 is CASSENRDGTEAFF. As DNA, the CDR3 is TGTGCCAGCAGTGAAAACAGGGATGGCACTGAAGCTTTCTTT.

This chain connects TRBV7-2 to TRBJ2-7; a weak D match, TRBD1 (5 bases). The CDR3 is 14 residues long. The germline gives CDR1 SGHTA, CDR2 FQGNSA. Between the trimmed V and J ends, which lost 5 bases and 1 base, there was a span of 12 bases. This CDR3 reads CASSVDTPSYEQYF. DNA of the CDR3: TGTGCCAGCAGCGTGGACACCCCATCCTACGAGCAGTACTTC. The entire variable domain, with the rest obtained from reference TRBV7-2 and TRBJ2-7, is as follows: GAGVSQSPSNKVTEKGKDVELRCDPISGHTALYWYRQSLGQGLEFLIYFQGNSAPDKSGLPSDRFSAERTGGSVSTLTIQRTQQEDSAVYLCASSVDTPSYEQYFGPGTRLTVT.

The chain joins TRBV27 to TRBJ2-7, with D perhaps matching TRBD1 or TRBD2 (5 bases each). There are 14 residues in the CDR3. Looked up from germline, CDR1 is MNHEY and CDR2 is SMNVEV (reference sequence). V shed 3 bases and J shed 2 bases, with 11 bases lying between them. CDR3 protein: CASSFGAGTYEQYF. CDR3 coding DNA: TGTGCCAGCAGTTTCGGGGCTGGAACCTACGAGCAGTACTTC.

The chain employs TRBV7-9 and TRBJ2-3; TRBD1 aligns across 9 bases. The V gene end was trimmed by 2 bases and the J gene end by 3 bases; junction bases not matched to a gene: 6. The CDR3 has 16 residues. Germline assignment: CDR1 SEHNR and CDR2 FQNEAQ (reference sequence). Here the CDR3 DNA reads TGTGCCAGCAGCTTACCGGACAGGGGAGAAACAGATACGCAGTATTTT. As protein: CASSLPDRGETDTQYF.

This chain joins TRBV4-1 and TRBJ1-2; a weak D match, TRBD1 (5 bases). The V gene lost 1 base and the J gene lost 1 base, with 16 bases spanning the gap. The V gene's germline CDR1 is MGHRA and CDR2 YSYEKL. This CDR3 is 17 amino acids long. CDR3 DNA sequence: TGCGCCAGCAGCCAAGTGGGTTTGGGGGTTTTTAACTATGGCTACACCTTC. This codes for CASSQVGLGVFNYGYTF.

The rearrangement links TRBV4-1 to TRBJ2-3, with D hard to call. V dropped 2 bases and J dropped 0 bases, with 15 bases sitting between them. The CDR3 totals 17 residues. Germline loops: CDR1 MGHRA, CDR2 YSYEKL. For the CDR3, the DNA is TGCGCCAGCAGCCAAATTCATCAGGAGACCAGCACAGATACGCAGTATTTT. It codes for CASSQIHQETSTDTQYF.

CDR3 amino acids: CASSEDSEYGYTF. The CDR3 DNA reads TGCGCCAGCAGCGAGGACTCAGAGTATGGCTACACCTTC. The chain uses TRBV5-1 and TRBJ1-2, with D unresolved. This CDR3 is built from 13 residues. Germline CDR1 SGHRS, CDR2 YFSETQ. Trimming removed 4 bases from V and 5 bases from J, with 12 bases in between.

The chain links TRBV4-3 to TRBJ2-7; 7 bases match TRBD2. The junction had 5 bases not matched to a gene; V was cut back by 4 bases and J by 2 bases. The CDR3 sequence is 14 residues long. CDR1 and CDR2 from the germline V gene are LGHNA and YSLEER. CDR3 sequence (DNA): TGCGCCAGCAGCCCCCGGCTAGCGGCCTACGAGCAGTACTTC. This encodes CASSPRLAAYEQYF.

The gene calls are TRBV2 and TRBJ2-7, with unresolved D. CDR1 is SNHLY, CDR2 FYNNEI, per germline. The CDR3 extends over 14 amino acids. V dropped 2 bases and J dropped 3 bases, with 11 bases sitting between them. CDR3 sequence reads: CASSEMDAYYEQYF. DNA for the CDR3: TGTGCCAGCAGTGAAATGGACGCTTACTACGAGCAGTACTTC. The entire variable domain, with the rest obtained from reference TRBV2 and TRBJ2-7, is as follows: EPEVTQTPSHQVTQMGQEVILRCVPISNHLYFYWYRQILGQKVEFLVSFYNNEISEKSEIFDDQFSVERPDGSNFTLKIRSTKLEDSAMYFCASSEMDAYYEQYFGPGTRLTVT.

This chain links TRBV7-9 with TRBJ2-1; TRBD2 matches at 7 bases. CDR1 SEHNR and CDR2 FQNEAQ come from the germline V gene (reference sequence). V shed 2 bases, J shed 3 bases, and the junction held 10 bases outside the gene matches. The CDR3 is 17 residues long. This CDR3 is CASSLPRWSGDYNEQFF. The CDR3 DNA follows: TGTGCCAGCAGCTTACCAAGGTGGAGCGGGGACTACAATGAGCAGTTCTTC.

This clone was observed a single time. The chain couples TRBV28 to TRBJ2-2, with TRBD1 matching 7 bases. This CDR3 is 14 amino acids long. The germline V gene encodes CDR1 MDHEN and CDR2 SYDVKM. V trimming: 5 bases; J trimming: 4 bases; junction bases outside the gene matches: 4. The CDR3 coding sequence is TGTGCCAGCAGTCGGCGACAGGGCACCGGGGAGCTGTTTTTT. This sequence encodes CASSRRQGTGELFF.

The V and J genes are TRBV4-3 and TRBJ2-7, with 16 bases aligning to TRBD2. The CDR3 consists of 16 residues. The V and J ends lost 8 bases and 7 bases, in that order; junction bases with no gene match: 11. From germline, CDR1 is LGHNA and CDR2 YSLEER. This chain's CDR3 is CASGLGLAGGAFEQYF. For the CDR3, the DNA is TGCGCCAGCGGGTTGGGACTAGCGGGAGGGGCTTTTGAGCAGTACTTC.

The chain has TRBV28 and TRBJ1-1, with D possibly matching TRBD1 (5 bases). Germline lookup yields CDR1 MDHEN and CDR2 SYDVKM. CDR3 size: 13 residues. Trimming took 5 bases from V and 5 from J, leaving 12 bases between them. This CDR3 reads CASSLPRGTEAFF. CDR3 DNA sequence: TGTGCCAGCAGTCTTCCCCGGGGGACTGAAGCTTTCTTT.